Following are 11 T cell receptor delta chains from one sample sequenced in a study of γδ T cells in repeated Plasmodium falciparum infection. Bulk repertoires came from Vgamma9/Vdelta2+ or Vdelta2-negative gammadelta T cells flow-sorted from PBMC. TCRdb redid clone calling on the multiplex PCR reads using CATT. This table holds approximately 93,000 delta-chain clones, roughly 0.98% found once. The sample consisted of gamma-delta T cells from blood. These receptors were taken from a pool of human donors (malaria-infected and uninfected, not separated).

Ten or more counts support this clone. Since a much larger clone is just one base distant, this may be a read error. Other nucleotide sequences in the sample specify the same CDR3. The V call is TRDV1, the J call TRDJ1, with D possibly TRDD3 on 6 matching bases. V lost 0 bases and J lost 3, with 35 bases in between. The V gene's germline CDR1 is TSWWSYY and CDR2 QGS. The CDR3 length is 23 residues. CDR3 region: CALGELGSPSKWLGTLTSDKLIF. Written as DNA, the CDR3 is TGTGCTCTTGGGGAACTAGGGAGCCCTTCGAAGTGGCTGGGGACGCTGACGTCCGATAAACTCATCTTT.

The table lists this clone with many counts. This sequence is one base from a far larger clone and is likely a read error. This CDR3 is also generated by other DNA sequences in the sample. V and J are TRAV36/DV7 and TRDJ1, with TRDD3 matching 12 bases. Trimming cost V 4 bases and J 0 bases; bases outside gene matches: 7. CDR1 is VTNFRS and CDR2 is LTSSGIE in the germline V gene (reference sequence). This CDR3 is 16 amino acids long. Here the CDR3 reads CAVSNTGGYYTDKLIF. The DNA of the CDR3 is TGTGCTGTGTCCAATACTGGGGGATACTACACCGATAAACTCATCTTT. The whole variable domain, remainder taken from reference TRAV36/DV7 and TRDJ1, is EDKVVQSPLSLVVHEGDTVTLNCSYEVTNFRSLLWYKQEKKAPTFLFMLTSSGIEKKSGRLSSILDKKELSSILNITATQTGDSAIYLCAVSNTGGYYTDKLIFGKGTRVTVEP.

This clone was found a few times. The protein held in TCRdb is that of a much larger clone and does not match this DNA's translation at residue 18, likely because of a read error; the protein shown is translated from the DNA. The chain uses TRDV2 and TRDJ1; 8 nucleotides align to TRDD2. TCRdb offers no J gene call, so here the DNA was matched to germline to obtain one. CDR1 GEAIGNYY and CDR2 EKD come from the germline V gene. CDR3 length equals 21 residues. Written as DNA, the CDR3 is TGTGCCTGTGACACGCTCCTTCCTAGATTGGTGGTTGGCTCCGCAACCGATGAACTCATCTTT. Amino acids: CACDTLLPRLVVGSATDELIF.

This clone was found a few times. For this DNA, TCRdb reports the protein of a much larger clone, which diverges at residue 9, most likely from a read error; the protein presented here is translated directly from the DNA. This chain uses TRAV36/DV7 with TRDJ1; 9 bases are shared with TRDD3. The CDR3 has 14 amino acids. Germline V gene sequence: CDR1 VTNFRS, CDR2 LTSSGIE (reference sequence). The CDR3 is CAPYWGKYIDKLIF. In nucleotides, the CDR3 is TGTGCCCCTTACTGGGGGAAGTACATCGATAAACTCATCTTT.

The sample holds many counts of this clone. This sequence is one base from a far larger clone and is likely a read error. This sample also contains other DNA sequences that code for the same CDR3. No J gene call was made, and the V gene is TRDV2; the DNA was not compared with TRDD3, the D call given in the table. Germline V gene data show CDR1 as GEAIGNYY and CDR2 as EKD. The CDR3 has 19 amino acids. CDR3 residues: CACDRLPRGIQNDDDKLIF. Written as DNA, the CDR3 is TGTGCCTGTGACAGACTTCCTCGCGGGATACAGAACGACGACGATAAACTCATCTTC.

This clone has a handful of counts. This is likely an artifact of a read error, given a far larger clone one base away. Other nucleotide sequences in the sample specify the same CDR3. V is TRDV2 and J is TRDJ1; 8 positions match TRDD3. TCRdb offers no J gene call, so here the DNA was matched to germline to obtain one. The junction had 16 bases not matched to a gene; V was cut back by 1 base and J by 1 base. CDR3 length: 19 amino acids. CDR1 and CDR2 from the germline V gene are GEAIGNYY and EKD. CDR3 sequence reads: CACDTPWTGGPHPTDKLIF. DNA for the CDR3: TGTGCCTGTGACACTCCCTGGACTGGGGGCCCCCACCCCACCGATAAACTCATCTTT.

This clone has just a few counts. A far larger clone is only one base removed, so a read error is likely. The same CDR3 also results from other DNA sequences found in this sample. The chain has TRDV1 and TRDJ1; 13 bases agree with TRDD3. The germline CDR1 and CDR2 sequences are TSWWSYY and QGS. This CDR3 spans 25 amino acids. This CDR3 is CALGELKGPNSPDWGIRCHTDKLIF. CDR3 in DNA: TGTGCCCTTGGGGAACTGAAAGGCCCTAATAGTCCTGACTGGGGGATACGCTGTCACACCGATAAACTCATCTTT.

Points on this clone: A far larger clone differs by one base, so this is likely a read error. Other DNA sequences of this sample code for an identical CDR3. V is TRDV1 and J is TRDJ1; D perhaps matches TRDD3 (8 bases). No J gene was available from TCRdb, and it was assigned here by a germline match of the DNA. Germline-derived CDR1 and CDR2 are TSWWSYY and QGS. The CDR3 is 25 residues long. Trimming left V 0 bases short and J 2 bases short, with 40 bases between. The CDR3 is CALGELWAFLRSTGGKQGETDKLIF. The CDR3 DNA follows: TGTGCTCTTGGGGAACTATGGGCGTTCCTACGTTCCACTGGGGGGAAACAGGGGGAGACCGATAAACTCATCTTT.

Concerning this clone itself: TCRdb lists the protein of a much larger clone for this DNA, which differs at residue 10, so this is likely a read error; the protein given here is translated from the DNA itself. The V and J genes are TRDV2 and TRDJ1; 8 bases match TRDD3. The J gene, not given by TCRdb, was assigned here from a germline match of the nucleotide sequence. Per germline, CDR1 GEAIGNYY and CDR2 EKD. V lost 3 bases to trimming and J lost 1 base; unmatched junction nucleotides: 9. The CDR3 extends over 16 amino acids. In DNA form, the CDR3 reads TGTGCCTGTGACGCCCTACTGGGGGCTTGCACCGATAAACTCATCTTT. It is translated as CACDALLGACTDKLIF.

This clone has just a few counts. TCRdb's protein, taken from a much larger clone, differs from this DNA's translation at residue 11, likely owing to a read error; the protein displayed comes from the DNA. The chain joins TRDV3 to TRDJ1; tentatively, D is TRDD3 (5 bases). V lost 1 base and J lost 7, with 22 bases in between. The CDR3 spans 15 residues. Germline V gene data show CDR1 as TVYSNPD and CDR2 as GDNSRS (reference sequence). CDR3 protein: CAFIRAAFWAGKLIF. CDR3 nucleotides: TGTGCCTTTATACGAGCCGCGTTCTGGGCCGGTAAACTCATCTTT.

Remarks on this clone: The protein TCRdb lists belongs to a much larger clone and differs from this DNA's translation at residue 11, which points to a read error; the protein shown is made from the DNA. The chain recombines TRDV2 with TRDJ1; D unresolved. TCRdb supplies no J gene; here it was assigned by aligning the nucleotide sequence to germline. This CDR3 is built from 20 residues. V was clipped by 1 base and J by 0 bases, with 26 bases between them. Germline V gene sequence: CDR1 GEAIGNYY, CDR2 EKD. This chain's CDR3 is CACDTRFHFMLQTYTDKLIF. CDR3 coding DNA: TGTGCCTGTGACACGCGGTTTCATTTTATGCTGCAGACGTACACCGATAAACTCATCTTT.